Sequencing of this TCR beta chain was carried out in a study of persistence of HIV-infected CD4 T cells. This CDR3 comprises 16 residues. J gave up 2 bases and V 0 bases, and 6 bases lay outside the gene matches. CDR1 and CDR2 from the germline V gene are SGHNT and YYREEE (reference sequence). This clone was found once. Its antigen is not known. Sequencing used immunoSEQ version 4 in survey mode. The protocol was immunoSEQ multiplex PCR, while the TCRdb copy is restricted to in-frame clones and leaves out a portion. Of tens of thousands of clones listed, 88% are singletons. This nonspecific control used anti-CD3/anti-CD28 bead stimulation of CD4+ T cells. Sorting of responding CD4+ T cells relied on upregulated CD40 ligand together with CD69.

The receptor's source is an adult woman with HIV who was CMV-seropositive. The chain combines TRBV5-4 with TRBJ1-2, with 8 bases lining up with TRBD1. Sequenced here: CD4+ T cells sorted from PBMCs after roughly 18-hour stimulation, sampled from a patient who received antiretroviral therapy. CDR3 DNA: TGTGCCAGCAGCTTGGACCCCAGGGGGCGCAACTATGGCTACACCTTC. Protein sequence: CASSLDPRGRNYGYTF.